The 18 T cell receptor beta chains given below trace back to one sample, sequenced in a study of blood T cell repertoires in COVID-19. Sequencing used immunoSEQ multiplex PCR; TCRdb keeps in-frame clones, though not all of them. The table includes roughly 150,000 clones, roughly 85% detected once. What was sequenced was PBMCs or T cells enriched from blood (not recorded which). These receptors were taken from a man aged 50 to 59 who had recovered from COVID-19.

This clone was counted once. This chain connects TRBV18 to TRBJ2-3; D is ambiguous. CDR1 KGHSH and CDR2 LQKENI come from the germline V gene. This CDR3 spans 13 amino acids. V was clipped by 2 bases and J by 4 bases, with 7 bases between them. The chain's CDR3 is CASSPLVSDTQYF. The CDR3 bases are TGTGCCAGCTCACCATTAGTCTCAGATACGCAGTATTTT.

CDR3 sequence (DNA): TGTGCCAGCAGCTCAAGAACAGGGGGCGGGGGTGAAAAACTGTTTTTT. It is translated as CASSSRTGGGGEKLFF. V is TRBV5-4 and J is TRBJ1-4; 9 bases are shared with TRBD1. There are 16 residues in the CDR3. With V trimmed by 3 bases and J by 7 bases, 10 bases remained unmatched. Germline CDR1 reads SGHNT; CDR2 reads YYREEE (reference sequence).

This chain connects TRBV24-1 to TRBJ2-7; D gene ambiguous. The ends were cut back, 5 bases at V and 5 bases at J, with 12 bases in the middle. The CDR3 is made up of 13 amino acids. The germline gives CDR1 KGHDR, CDR2 SFDVKD. The CDR3 reads CATSGSSRNEQYF. The CDR3 nucleotides are TGTGCCACCAGTGGGTCCTCTAGAAACGAGCAGTACTTC.

The CDR3 is CATRRDTEAFF. The CDR3 DNA sequence: TGTGCCACCCGCCGGGACACTGAAGCTTTCTTT. The chain combines TRBV10-3 with TRBJ1-1, with D hard to call. CDR1 and CDR2 from the germline V gene are ENHRY and SYGVKD. Trimming left V 10 bases short and J 3 bases short, with 9 bases between. CDR3 size: 11 residues.

The rearrangement links TRBV25-1 to TRBJ2-7; unclear D gene. Looked up from germline, CDR1 is MGHDK and CDR2 is SYGVNS. Trimming removed 2 bases at V and 3 bases at J, with 11 bases between. CDR3 length: 14 amino acids. Here the CDR3 DNA reads TGTGCCAGCAGTGAAGGGCTGCCAGGCTACGAGCAGTACTTC. It translates to CASSEGLPGYEQYF.

The chain couples TRBV12-3 or TRBV12-4 to TRBJ1-3, with 8 bases matching TRBD1. V trimming: 10 bases; J trimming: 7 bases; junction bases outside the gene matches: 9. The CDR3 is 13 amino acids. The CDR3 here is CATYRTGGNTIYF. CDR3 bases: TGTGCCACCTACCGTACAGGGGGGAACACCATATATTTT.

The V call is TRBV7-8, the J call TRBJ1-2; the match to TRBD1 covers 7 bases. The germline V gene encodes CDR1 SGHVS and CDR2 FQNEAQ. V shed 5 bases, J shed 8 bases, and the junction held 8 bases outside the gene matches. This CDR3 region has 13 residues. DNA for the CDR3: TGTGCCAGCAGCCGAGGACAGGACGGCGGCTACACCTTC. This codes for CASSRGQDGGYTF.

The chain employs TRBV2 and TRBJ1-2, with D possibly TRBD1 on 6 matching bases. Trimming cost V 5 bases and J 3 bases, with 13 bases left between them. CDR1 SNHLY and CDR2 FYNNEI come from the germline V gene. CDR3 length equals 14 residues. The CDR3 region is CASSTGSKDYGYTF. Written as DNA, the CDR3 is TGTGCCAGCAGTACAGGGTCGAAGGACTATGGCTACACCTTC.

This chain uses TRBV19 with TRBJ2-3; D call uncertain. The CDR3 totals 12 residues. Per germline, CDR1 LNHDA and CDR2 SQIVND (reference sequence). V was clipped by 7 bases and J by 5 bases, with 10 bases between them. The CDR3 nucleotides read TGTGCCAGTACTCAATCCGGAGATACGCAGTATTTT. Translated: CASTQSGDTQYF.

The gene calls are TRBV2 and TRBJ1-4; D may be TRBD1 (5 bases). This CDR3 is 12 amino acids long. Trimming removed 7 bases at V and 7 bases at J, with 10 bases between. CDR1 is SNHLY, CDR2 FYNNEI, per germline. CDR3 in DNA: TGTGCCAGCACAGGGTTTCGTGAAAAACTGTTTTTT. This encodes CASTGFREKLFF. Drawing the rest from reference TRBV2 and TRBJ1-4, the complete variable domain is EPEVTQTPSHQVTQMGQEVILRCVPISNHLYFYWYRQILGQKVEFLVSFYNNEISEKSEIFDDQFSVERPDGSNFTLKIRSTKLEDSAMYFCASTGFREKLFFGSGTQLSVL.

The chain joins TRBV28 to TRBJ1-5; 11 bases align to TRBD1. The CDR3 loop spans 15 amino acids. Germline CDR1 MDHEN, CDR2 SYDVKM. Trimming took 4 bases from V and 8 from J; bases not matched to a gene: 7. The CDR3 DNA reads TGTGCCAGCAGTTCGGGGACAGGGGGGATAGAGCCCCAGCATTTT. Translation gives CASSSGTGGIEPQHF.

V and J are TRBV11-3 and TRBJ2-3, with 13 bases identical to TRBD2. V lost 4 bases to trimming and J lost 3 bases; unmatched junction nucleotides: 7. Germline CDR1 reads SGHNT; CDR2 reads YENEEA. This CDR3 spans 17 amino acids. CDR3 protein: CASSSGLAGAVTDTQYF. The CDR3 nucleotides are TGTGCCAGCAGCTCTGGACTAGCGGGAGCTGTAACAGATACGCAGTATTTT.

The chain joins TRBV2 to TRBJ1-2; 7 positions match TRBD1. V lost 10 bases to trimming and J lost 8 bases; unmatched junction nucleotides: 19. The germline V gene has CDR1 SNHLY and CDR2 FYNNEI. The CDR3 runs 15 residues. Written as DNA, the CDR3 is TGTGCCACCCTAGCAGGTTTGAGGAGGGGGCGAGGCTACACCTTC. It codes for CATLAGLRRGRGYTF.

The rearrangement joins TRBV19 to TRBJ2-2; 10 positions match TRBD1. Germline values: CDR1 LNHDA, CDR2 SQIVND (reference sequence). The CDR3 is 16 residues long. V lost 3 bases and J lost 6; bases outside the gene matches: 7. CDR3: CASSIRTGGYPGELFF. DNA of the CDR3: TGTGCCAGTAGTATCCGGACAGGGGGTTACCCCGGGGAGCTGTTTTTT.

This chain connects TRBV6-5 to TRBJ2-7; 9 bases map to TRBD1. From germline, CDR1 is MNHEY and CDR2 SVGAGI. The CDR3 is made up of 13 amino acids. J lost 6 bases, V lost 6 bases, and 6 bases had no gene match. CDR3 coding DNA: TGTGCCAGCAGGCCGGGACAGGGTGGCGAGCAGTACGTC. It encodes CASRPGQGGEQYV.

This clone was picked up one time. The chain uses TRBV7-2 and TRBJ1-6; D call uncertain. Germline CDR1 and CDR2: SGHTA and FQGNSA. Trimming stripped 1 base from V and 10 bases from J, with 17 bases between. This CDR3 region has 16 residues. CDR3: CASSLGTSSSGSPLHF. DNA of the CDR3: TGTGCCAGCAGCTTAGGGACCTCCTCCTCGGGGTCACCCCTCCACTTT.

The rearrangement uses TRBV28 and TRBJ1-2; possible D gene TRBD1, 5 bases. The CDR3 sequence is 13 residues long. V lost 4 bases, J lost 5 bases, and 11 bases lay in between. The germline gives CDR1 MDHEN, CDR2 SYDVKM. The CDR3 DNA sequence: TGTGCCAGCAGTTCATCGGGGGGGTATGGCTACACCTTC. Its translation is CASSSSGGYGYTF.

V usage is TRBV11-3 and J usage is TRBJ2-1; 11 bases map to TRBD1. J gave up 3 bases and V 5 bases, and 6 bases lay outside the gene matches. The CDR3 is made up of 16 amino acids. Germline CDR1 and CDR2: SGHNT and YENEEA. CDR3 in amino acids: CASSVSGTGGYNEQFF. The CDR3 nucleotides read TGTGCCAGCAGCGTATCCGGGACAGGGGGCTACAATGAGCAGTTCTTC.